The source of this T cell receptor (beta chain) is a study of cytomegalovirus exposure and HLA in healthy donors. As for the study in general: Unique TCRs from HLA-typed donors, 85 million to 100 million of them, were held in an early data release.

A multiplex PCR was run with 60 Vbeta primers and 13 Jbeta primers. The assay was immunoSEQ multiplex PCR, and TCRdb's table has in-frame clones only and misses some. The table includes under 95,000 clones, around 77% detected once. In its sample, this clone was seen once. Antigen unknown. Study conclusions and caveats: Later genetic work tied a missense DCLRE1C variant to beta-chain V and J trimming. CMV serostatus was the sole immune exposure information available.

CDR1 and CDR2 (germline): SGHDT, YYEEEE. Trimming removed 3 bases at V and 8 bases at J, with 14 bases between. This CDR3 contains 13 residues. The V call is TRBV5-6, the J call TRBJ1-2; maybe TRBD1 (6 bases). The TCR comes from a boy aged 5-17 years in good health and CMV-seronegative. Sequencing was performed on PBMCs. The CDR3 bases are TGTGCCAGCAGCTCCCCCACAGGGAACGGCTACACCTTC. Its protein product is CASSSPTGNGYTF.